Presented here are 25 T cell receptor beta chains from one specimen sequenced in a study of blood T cell repertoires in COVID-19. Here immunoSEQ multiplex PCR was the method, and the copy in TCRdb shows in-frame clones only, minus some. The table shows under 300,000 clones, with roughly 90% occurring only once. The sequenced sample consisted of PBMCs or T cells enriched from blood (not recorded which). The receptor set was obtained from a woman aged 40 to 55 with acute COVID-19.

This chain links TRBV28 with TRBJ1-2; 10 bases are shared with TRBD1. Germline CDR1 reads MDHEN; CDR2 reads SYDVKM. The CDR3 is 15 amino acids. With V trimmed by 9 bases and J by 2 bases, 9 bases remained unmatched. The CDR3 region is CASFESTGGNYGYTF. DNA of the CDR3: TGTGCCAGTTTCGAGTCGACAGGGGGCAACTATGGCTACACCTTC.

This CDR3 is CASSYRGGGQPQHF. In DNA, the CDR3 is TGTGCCAGCAGTTACCGGGGAGGAGGTCAGCCCCAGCATTTT. This sequence joins TRBV6-2 or TRBV6-3 and TRBJ1-5; D remains ambiguous. This CDR3 spans 14 amino acids. The germline V and J ends were trimmed by 2 bases and 6 bases, with 11 bases remaining between them. The germline gives CDR1 MNHEY, CDR2 SVGEGT.

This rearrangement joins TRBV4-1 to TRBJ2-7, with unresolved D. Trimming removed 2 bases at V and 2 bases at J, with 4 bases between. The CDR3 loop spans 12 amino acids. Germline V lookup: CDR1 MGHRA, CDR2 YSYEKL. The CDR3, as DNA: TGCGCCAGCAGCCAATTAACCTACGAGCAGTACTTC. It encodes CASSQLTYEQYF.

The chain is built from TRBV27 and TRBJ2-3, with TRBD2 as a possible D gene (6 bases). Trimming removed 6 bases from V and 7 bases from J, with 11 bases in between. Looked up from germline, CDR1 is MNHEY and CDR2 is SMNVEV (reference sequence). The CDR3 runs to 12 residues. CDR3 sequence: CASSLRGYTQYF. The DNA of the CDR3 is TGTGCCAGCAGCCTACGGGGGTATACGCAGTATTTT.

This chain joins TRBV28 and TRBJ2-5; TRBD2 might be the D (5 bases). This CDR3 region has 11 residues. V lost 8 bases to trimming and J lost 4 bases, with 8 bases between them. Per germline, CDR1 MDHEN and CDR2 SYDVKM. CDR3 nucleotide sequence: TGTGCCAGCTCGAGGGCAGAGACCCAGTACTTC. This encodes CASSRAETQYF.

This clone was seen only once. The chain recombines TRBV10-3 with TRBJ1-2, with 8 bases matching TRBD1. The CDR3 is 13 residues long. Germline values: CDR1 ENHRY, CDR2 SYGVKD. J gave up 8 bases and V 7 bases, and 9 bases lay outside the gene matches. Here the CDR3 reads CAITDGQGRGYTF. CDR3 coding DNA: TGTGCCATCACAGACGGACAGGGAAGAGGCTACACCTTC.

The chain recombines TRBV19 with TRBJ1-1; maybe TRBD1 (5 bases). The germline gives CDR1 LNHDA, CDR2 SQIVND (reference sequence). Deletions cut 0 bases from V and 1 base from J, with 12 bases between. The CDR3 length is 16 residues. In DNA form, the CDR3 reads TGTGCCAGTAGTATAGACCCCGTTACAGGGAACACTGAAGCTTTCTTT. Protein: CASSIDPVTGNTEAFF.

The genes are TRBV2 and TRBJ2-7, with 7 bases that match TRBD1. Germline CDR1 and CDR2: SNHLY and FYNNEI. After removal of 6 bases from V and 2 bases from J, the junction contained 19 bases not matched to a gene. The CDR3 is 18 residues long. CDR3 sequence (DNA): TGTGCCAGCAGGAGGGCAGGGGGTCTATTTAGAGGAACCTACGAGCAGTACTTC. Translated: CASRRAGGLFRGTYEQYF.

V is TRBV5-1 and J is TRBJ2-2; no firm D call. The V and J ends lost 0 bases and 6 bases respectively, with 12 bases between them. The germline V gene encodes CDR1 SGHRS and CDR2 YFSETQ. CDR3 length: 15 amino acids. The CDR3 nucleotides are TGCGCCAGCAGCTTGGCCCTACGAGAGTCCGGGGAGCTGTTTTTT. This codes for CASSLALRESGELFF. Combining the CDR3 with reference TRBV5-1 and TRBJ2-2 gives the whole variable domain KAGVTQTPRYLIKTRGQQVTLSCSPISGHRSVSWYQQTPGQGLQFLFEYFSETQRNKGNFPGRFSGRQFSNSRSEMNVSTLELGDSALYLCASSLALRESGELFFGEGSRLTVL.

The chain recombines TRBV2 with TRBJ2-1, with TRBD2 matching 14 bases. This CDR3 is 15 amino acids long. Germline assignment: CDR1 SNHLY and CDR2 FYNNEI. The junction had 5 bases not matched to a gene; V was cut back by 6 bases and J by 7 bases. The CDR3 DNA follows: TGTGCCAGCAGGGCGACTAGCGGGAGGGGTAATGAGCAGTTCTTC. Its translation is CASRATSGRGNEQFF.

The chain employs TRBV5-1 and TRBJ1-2, with D hard to call. Germline V gives CDR1 SGHRS, CDR2 YFSETQ. V was cut by 4 bases and J by 8 bases, with 15 bases left in between. The CDR3 runs to 13 residues. CDR3 sequence reads: CASSTAGPGGYTF. The CDR3 DNA follows: TGCGCCAGCAGCACCGCGGGCCCCGGGGGCTACACCTTC.

The chain carries TRBV7-9 and TRBJ1-4, with D perhaps TRBD1 (5 bases). Between the trimmed V and J ends, which lost 0 bases and 8 bases, there was a span of 16 bases. This CDR3 has 16 amino acids. Germline V gene lookup returns CDR1 SEHNR and CDR2 FQNEAQ (reference sequence). CDR3 region: CASSLAQGGLIEKLFF. The CDR3 DNA is TGTGCCAGCAGCTTAGCGCAGGGAGGTTTAATCGAAAAACTGTTTTTT.

The chain uses TRBV7-8 and TRBJ2-7; 10 nucleotides align to TRBD1. The trim removed 3 bases at V and 3 bases at J, leaving 5 bases unmatched. The CDR3 runs to 15 residues. The germline CDR1 and CDR2 sequences are SGHVS and FQNEAQ. The CDR3 loop reads CASSFRDRGDYEQYF. CDR3 nucleotides: TGTGCCAGCAGCTTCCGGGACAGGGGAGACTACGAGCAGTACTTC.

The V gene is TRBV10-2, the J gene TRBJ2-1; maybe TRBD2 (6 bases). V was clipped by 7 bases and J by 8 bases, with 15 bases between them. Germline V CDR1 and CDR2: WSHSY, SAAADI. This CDR3 comprises 13 residues. DNA of the CDR3: TGCGCCAGCACCCTTGGGGGGTGGGATGAGCAGTTCTTC. This encodes CASTLGGWDEQFF.

V usage is TRBV6-5 and J usage is TRBJ2-3, with 11 bases that match TRBD2. V was clipped by 6 bases and J by 6 bases; unmatched bases: 5. The germline CDR1 and CDR2 sequences are MNHEY and SVGAGI. The CDR3 has 14 residues. CDR3 nucleotides: TGTGCCAGCAGGTTAGCGGGGGGGCCCGATACGCAGTATTTT. Its protein product is CASRLAGGPDTQYF.

The gene calls are TRBV11-3 and TRBJ2-1; 7 bases are a match to TRBD2. Trimming took 5 bases from V and 9 from J; bases not matched to a gene: 13. The germline V gene encodes CDR1 SGHNT and CDR2 YENEEA. The length of the CDR3 is 15 residues. DNA for the CDR3: TGTGCCAGCAGCAAAGGGGAGGGCCGCGGCGCTGAGCAGTTCTTC. Protein: CASSKGEGRGAEQFF.

V is TRBV7-9 and J is TRBJ2-7; 7 bases are shared with TRBD2. The V gene's germline CDR1 is SEHNR and CDR2 FQNEAQ (reference sequence). There are 16 residues in the CDR3. J was trimmed by 2 bases and V by 5 bases; bases with no gene match: 12. The DNA for the CDR3 is TGTGCCAGCAGCCCTCGGGGTCGGGGAGGGACCTACGAGCAGTACTTC. Translating it yields CASSPRGRGGTYEQYF.

This sequence joins TRBV30 and TRBJ1-5; D may be TRBD1 (6 bases). V was shortened by 3 bases and J by 6 bases, with 21 bases between the two germline ends. Germline assignment: CDR1 GTSNPN and CDR2 SVGIG (reference sequence). The CDR3 has 16 amino acids. The CDR3 sequence is CAWSKQDRTSGQPQHF. In DNA form, the CDR3 reads TGTGCCTGGAGCAAACAAGACAGGACGTCGGGTCAGCCCCAGCATTTT.

This chain connects TRBV7-8 to TRBJ2-5, with TRBD2 matching over 9 bases. From germline, CDR1 is SGHVS and CDR2 FQNEAQ. CDR3 length equals 16 residues. Losses at the gene ends were 4 bases for V and 2 bases for J; bases not matched to a gene: 8. CDR3 bases: TGTGCCAGCAGCTCTCCCAGGACTAGCGTTCAAGAGACCCAGTACTTC. Its translation is CASSSPRTSVQETQYF. Combining the CDR3 with reference TRBV7-8 and TRBJ2-5 gives the whole variable domain GAGVSQSPRYKVAKRGQDVALRCDPISGHVSLFWYQQALGQGPEFLTYFQNEAQLDKSGLPSDRFFAERPEGSVSTLKIQRTQQEDSAVYLCASSSPRTSVQETQYFGPGTRLLVL.

The V gene is TRBV6-2 or TRBV6-3, the J gene TRBJ1-5; 7 bases map to TRBD1. Germline CDR1 reads MNHEY; CDR2 reads SVGEGT. The CDR3 contains 16 residues. V was pared by 5 bases and J by 5 bases, with 12 bases of the junction left unmatched. CDR3 nucleotides: TGTGCCAGCAGTAATCCGGGACAGATCATTTATCAGCCCCAGCATTTT. Its translation: CASSNPGQIIYQPQHF.

This chain joins TRBV25-1 and TRBJ2-1; 15 bases map to TRBD2. The V and J ends lost 5 bases and 6 bases, in that order; junction bases with no gene match: 5. CDR1 MGHDK and CDR2 SYGVNS come from the germline V gene. The CDR3 is made up of 16 amino acids. The CDR3 region has the DNA TGTGCCAGCAGTAGCGGACTAGCGGGAGGGAGCAATGAGCAGTTCTTC. It encodes CASSSGLAGGSNEQFF.

This rearrangement joins TRBV24-1 to TRBJ2-2; 9 bases align to TRBD2. CDR1 and CDR2 from the germline V gene are KGHDR and SFDVKD. The trim removed 4 bases at V and 4 bases at J, leaving 6 bases unmatched. The CDR3 is made up of 16 amino acids. CDR3 nucleotide sequence: TGTGCCACCAGTGACAGTAGCGGGAGTGTCACCGGGGAGCTGTTTTTT. Translation: CATSDSSGSVTGELFF.

This rearrangement joins TRBV19 to TRBJ1-4; perhaps TRBD1 as D (5 bases). Germline loops: CDR1 LNHDA, CDR2 SQIVND (reference sequence). CDR3 length: 15 amino acids. Trimming pared 4 bases from V and 7 bases from J, leaving 16 bases between. Written as DNA, the CDR3 is TGTGCCAGTAGTAGCTCCGGGGGTGGTGGTGAAAAACTGTTTTTT. It yields the protein CASSSSGGGGEKLFF.

CDR3: CASSPSGGGAGVEQYF. The CDR3 DNA sequence: TGTGCCAGCTCACCTTCTGGGGGAGGGGCAGGAGTCGAGCAGTACTTC. This sequence joins TRBV18 and TRBJ2-7; TRBD2 agrees at 7 bases. Unmatched junction bases numbered 14, after V lost 3 bases and J lost 6 bases. Germline values: CDR1 KGHSH, CDR2 LQKENI. There are 16 residues in the CDR3.

V is TRBV2 and J is TRBJ2-1, with 8 nucleotides matching TRBD2. V trimming: 6 bases; J trimming: 7 bases; junction bases outside the gene matches: 11. The CDR3 spans 15 residues. Germline values: CDR1 SNHLY, CDR2 FYNNEI. DNA for the CDR3: TGTGCCAGCAGCGCGCGGGGGGCCGGTTTGAATGAGCAGTTCTTC. Translation gives CASSARGAGLNEQFF.